This paragraph reports one TCR beta chain. These data are taken from a study of control samples from healthy donors and cancer patients. Libraries were prepared by immunoSEQ multiplex PCR; TCRdb keeps only in-frame clonotypes and omits some of them. The top ten clones hold under 3% of a sample with tens of thousands of clones, over 75% of them seen once. The clonotype comes from a woman in her forties or fifties with head and neck cancer. Sequences were obtained from PBMCs.

The CDR3 coding sequence is TGTGCCAGCAGTAGGGGAATGGGGAGCTCCTACAATGAGCAGTTCTTC. This encodes CASSRGMGSSYNEQFF. This chain joins TRBV6-2 or TRBV6-3 and TRBJ2-1; D may match TRBD1 or TRBD2 (5 bases each). Germline values: CDR1 MNHEY, CDR2 SVGEGT. The length of the CDR3 is 16 residues. V shed 5 bases and J shed 0 bases, with 14 bases lying between them.